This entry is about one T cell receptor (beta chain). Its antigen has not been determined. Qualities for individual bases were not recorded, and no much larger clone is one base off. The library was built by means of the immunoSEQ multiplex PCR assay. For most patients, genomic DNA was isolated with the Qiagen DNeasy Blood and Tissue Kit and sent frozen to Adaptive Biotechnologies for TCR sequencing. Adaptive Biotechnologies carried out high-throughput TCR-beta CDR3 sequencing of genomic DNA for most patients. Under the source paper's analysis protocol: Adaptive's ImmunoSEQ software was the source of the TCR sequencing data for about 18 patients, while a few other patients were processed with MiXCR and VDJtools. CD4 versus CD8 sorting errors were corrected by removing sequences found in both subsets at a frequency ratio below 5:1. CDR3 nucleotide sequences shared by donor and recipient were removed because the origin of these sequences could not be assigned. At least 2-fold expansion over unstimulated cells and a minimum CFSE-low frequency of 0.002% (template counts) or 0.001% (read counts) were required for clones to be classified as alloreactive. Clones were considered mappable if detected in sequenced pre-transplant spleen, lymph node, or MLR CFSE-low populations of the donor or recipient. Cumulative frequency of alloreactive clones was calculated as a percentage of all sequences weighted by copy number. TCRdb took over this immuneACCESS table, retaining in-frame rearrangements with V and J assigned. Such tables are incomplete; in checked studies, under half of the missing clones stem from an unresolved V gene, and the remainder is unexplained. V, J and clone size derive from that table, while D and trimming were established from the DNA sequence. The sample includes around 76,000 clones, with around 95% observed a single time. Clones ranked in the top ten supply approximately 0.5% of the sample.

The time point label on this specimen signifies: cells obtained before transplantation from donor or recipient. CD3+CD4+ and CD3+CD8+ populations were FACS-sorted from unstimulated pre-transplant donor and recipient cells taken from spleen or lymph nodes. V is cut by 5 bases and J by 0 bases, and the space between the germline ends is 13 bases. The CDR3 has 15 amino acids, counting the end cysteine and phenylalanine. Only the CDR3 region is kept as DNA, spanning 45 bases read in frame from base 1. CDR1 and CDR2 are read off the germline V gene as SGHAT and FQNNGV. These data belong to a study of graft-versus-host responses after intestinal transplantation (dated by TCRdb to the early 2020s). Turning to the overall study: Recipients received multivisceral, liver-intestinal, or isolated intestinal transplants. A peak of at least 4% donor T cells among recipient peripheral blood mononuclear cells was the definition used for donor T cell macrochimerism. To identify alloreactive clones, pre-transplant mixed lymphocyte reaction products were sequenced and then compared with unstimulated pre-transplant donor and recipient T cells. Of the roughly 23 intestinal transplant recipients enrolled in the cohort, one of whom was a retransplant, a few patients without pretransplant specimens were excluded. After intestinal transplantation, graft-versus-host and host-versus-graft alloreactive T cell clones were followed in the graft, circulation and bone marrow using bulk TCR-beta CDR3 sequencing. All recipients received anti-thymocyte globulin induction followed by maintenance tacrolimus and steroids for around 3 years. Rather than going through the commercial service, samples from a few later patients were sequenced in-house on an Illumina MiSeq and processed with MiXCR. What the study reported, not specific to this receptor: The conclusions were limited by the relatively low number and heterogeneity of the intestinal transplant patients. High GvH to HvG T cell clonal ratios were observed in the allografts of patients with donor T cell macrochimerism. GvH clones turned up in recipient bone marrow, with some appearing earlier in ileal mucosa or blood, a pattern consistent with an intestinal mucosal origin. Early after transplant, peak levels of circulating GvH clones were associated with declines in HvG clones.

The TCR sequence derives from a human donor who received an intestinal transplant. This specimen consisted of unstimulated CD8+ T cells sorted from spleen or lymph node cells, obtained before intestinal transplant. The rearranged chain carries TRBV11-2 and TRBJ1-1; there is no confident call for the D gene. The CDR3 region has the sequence CASSLGAGLNTEAFF. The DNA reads TGTGCCAGCAGCCTCGGAGCAGGTCTGAACACTGAAGCTTTCTTT.